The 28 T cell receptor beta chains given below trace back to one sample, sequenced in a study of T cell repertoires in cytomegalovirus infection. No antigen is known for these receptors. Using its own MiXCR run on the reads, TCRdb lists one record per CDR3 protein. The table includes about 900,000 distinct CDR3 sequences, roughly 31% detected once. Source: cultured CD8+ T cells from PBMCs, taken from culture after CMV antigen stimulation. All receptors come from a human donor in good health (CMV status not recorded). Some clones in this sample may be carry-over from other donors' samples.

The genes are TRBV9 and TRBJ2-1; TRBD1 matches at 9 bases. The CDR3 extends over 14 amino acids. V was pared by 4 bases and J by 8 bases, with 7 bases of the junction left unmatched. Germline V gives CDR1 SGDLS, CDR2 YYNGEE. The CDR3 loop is CASSYRDRAHEQFF. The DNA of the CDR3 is TGTGCCAGCAGCTACCGGGACAGGGCCCATGAGCAGTTCTTC.

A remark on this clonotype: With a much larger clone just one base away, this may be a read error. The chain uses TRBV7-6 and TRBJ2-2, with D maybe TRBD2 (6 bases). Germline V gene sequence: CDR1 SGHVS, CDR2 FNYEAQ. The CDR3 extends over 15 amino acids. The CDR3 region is CVSTPDLGGTGELFF. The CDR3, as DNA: TGTGTCAGCACCCCCGATTTGGGAGGCACCGGGGAGCTGTTTTTT.

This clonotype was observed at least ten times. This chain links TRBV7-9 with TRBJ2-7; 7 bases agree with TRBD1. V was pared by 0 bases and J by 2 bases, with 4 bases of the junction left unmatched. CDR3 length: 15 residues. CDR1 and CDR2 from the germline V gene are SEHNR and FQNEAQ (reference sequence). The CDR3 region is CASSLAHRGAYEQYF. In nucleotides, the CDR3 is TGTGCCAGCAGCTTAGCCCACAGGGGAGCCTACGAGCAGTACTTC.

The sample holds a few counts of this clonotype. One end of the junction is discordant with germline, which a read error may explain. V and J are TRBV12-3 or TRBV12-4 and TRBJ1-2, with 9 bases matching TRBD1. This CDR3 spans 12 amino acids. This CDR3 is CASTVTGGAEDF. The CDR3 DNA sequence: TGTGCCAGCACCGTGACAGGGGGGGCCGAGGACTTC.

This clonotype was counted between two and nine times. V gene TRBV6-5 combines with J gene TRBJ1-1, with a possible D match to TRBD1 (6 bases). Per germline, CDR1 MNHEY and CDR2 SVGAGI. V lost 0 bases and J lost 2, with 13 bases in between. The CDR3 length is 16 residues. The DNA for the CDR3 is TGTGCCAGCAGTTACTCCGGACAGCTCGGAAACACTGAAGCTTTCTTT. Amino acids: CASSYSGQLGNTEAFF.

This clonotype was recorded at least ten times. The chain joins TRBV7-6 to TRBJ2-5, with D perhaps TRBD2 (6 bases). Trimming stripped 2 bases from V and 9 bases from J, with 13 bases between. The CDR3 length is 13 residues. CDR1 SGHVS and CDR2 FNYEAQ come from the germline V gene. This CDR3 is CASSLTGGPAQYF. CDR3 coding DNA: TGTGCCAGCAGCTTAACCGGGGGTCCGGCCCAGTACTTC.

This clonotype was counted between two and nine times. The CDR3 DNA follows: TGTGCCAGCAGTGGTGGGCGGGGGGCTTACAATGAGCAGTTCTTC. Amino acid sequence: CASSGGRGAYNEQFF. The rearrangement uses TRBV2 and TRBJ2-1; TRBD2 aligns across 8 bases. The CDR3 length is 15 residues. The V gene's germline CDR1 is SNHLY and CDR2 FYNNEI. V was clipped by 4 bases and J by 4 bases; unmatched bases: 6.

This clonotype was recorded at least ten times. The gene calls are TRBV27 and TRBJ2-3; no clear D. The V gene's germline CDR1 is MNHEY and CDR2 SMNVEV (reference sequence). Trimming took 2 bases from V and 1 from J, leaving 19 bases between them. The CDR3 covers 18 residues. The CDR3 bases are TGTGCCAGCAGTTTACTTCTTCGGTCTCCGACGGGCACAGATACGCAGTATTTT. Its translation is CASSLLLRSPTGTDTQYF.

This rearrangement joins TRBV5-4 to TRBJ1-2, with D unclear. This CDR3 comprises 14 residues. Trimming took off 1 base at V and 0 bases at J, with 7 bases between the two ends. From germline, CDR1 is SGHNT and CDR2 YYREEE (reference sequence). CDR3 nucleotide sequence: TGTGCCAGCAGCTTGAGGATGTCTAACTATGGCTACACCTTC. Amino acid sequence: CASSLRMSNYGYTF.

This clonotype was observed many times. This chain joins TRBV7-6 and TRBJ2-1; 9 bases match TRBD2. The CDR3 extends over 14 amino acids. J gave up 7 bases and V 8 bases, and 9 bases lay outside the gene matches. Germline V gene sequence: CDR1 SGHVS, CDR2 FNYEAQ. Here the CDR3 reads CASSAGGRLNEQFF. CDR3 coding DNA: TGTGCCAGCTCCGCGGGGGGGCGCTTAAATGAGCAGTTCTTC.

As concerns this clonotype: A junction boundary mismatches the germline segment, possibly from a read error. For the CDR3, the DNA is TGTGCTAGCAGCTTAAAACTAGCGGGGGACAATGAGCAGTTCTTC. Its protein is CASSLKLAGDNEQFF. V gene TRBV7-7 combines with J gene TRBJ2-1, with 11 bases that match TRBD2. Per germline, CDR1 SSHAT and CDR2 FNYEAQ (reference sequence). The CDR3 is 15 residues long.

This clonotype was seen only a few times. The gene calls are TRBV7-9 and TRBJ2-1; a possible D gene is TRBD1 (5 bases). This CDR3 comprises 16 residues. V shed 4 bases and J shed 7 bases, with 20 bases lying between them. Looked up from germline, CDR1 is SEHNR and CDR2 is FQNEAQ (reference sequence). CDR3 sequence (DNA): TGTGCCAGCAGCTCCCCACAGGCCAGAGATAGGAATGAGCAGTTCTTC. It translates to CASSSPQARDRNEQFF. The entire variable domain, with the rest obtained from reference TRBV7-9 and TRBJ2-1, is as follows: DTGVSQNPRHKITKRGQNVTFRCDPISEHNRLYWYRQTLGQGPEFLTYFQNEAQLEKSRLLSDRFSAERPKGSFSTLEIQRTEQGDSAMYLCASSSPQARDRNEQFFGPGTRLTVL.

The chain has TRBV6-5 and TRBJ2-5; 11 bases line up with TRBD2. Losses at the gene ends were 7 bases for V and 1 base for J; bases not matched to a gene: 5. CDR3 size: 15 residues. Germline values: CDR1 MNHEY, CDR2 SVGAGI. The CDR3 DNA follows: TGTGCCAGCACTTTAGCGGGGGGGAGCCAAGAGACCCAGTACTTC. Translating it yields CASTLAGGSQETQYF.

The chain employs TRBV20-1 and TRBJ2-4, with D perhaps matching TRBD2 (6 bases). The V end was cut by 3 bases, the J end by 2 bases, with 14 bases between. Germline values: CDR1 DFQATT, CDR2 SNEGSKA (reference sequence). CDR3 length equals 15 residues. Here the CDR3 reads CSARAQTSSKNIQYF. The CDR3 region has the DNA TGCAGTGCTAGGGCACAGACTAGTTCCAAAAACATTCAGTACTTC.

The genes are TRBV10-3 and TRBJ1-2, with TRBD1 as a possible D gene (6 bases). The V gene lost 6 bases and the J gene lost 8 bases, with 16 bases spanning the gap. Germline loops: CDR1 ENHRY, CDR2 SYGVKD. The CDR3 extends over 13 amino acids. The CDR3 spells CAIRTGNPWGYTF. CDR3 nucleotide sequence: TGTGCCATCAGGACAGGCAACCCCTGGGGCTACACCTTC.

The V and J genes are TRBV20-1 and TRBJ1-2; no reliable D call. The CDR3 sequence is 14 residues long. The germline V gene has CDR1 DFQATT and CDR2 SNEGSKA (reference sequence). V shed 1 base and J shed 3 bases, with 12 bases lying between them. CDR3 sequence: CSARAGNPYYGYTF. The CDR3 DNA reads TGCAGTGCTAGAGCGGGCAACCCCTACTATGGCTACACCTTC.

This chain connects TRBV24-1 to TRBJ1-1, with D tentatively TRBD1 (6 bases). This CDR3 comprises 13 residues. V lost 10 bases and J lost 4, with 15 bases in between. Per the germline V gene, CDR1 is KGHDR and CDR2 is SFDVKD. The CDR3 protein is CATQHGRGTEAFF. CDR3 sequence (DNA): TGTGCCACTCAACATGGCAGGGGCACTGAAGCTTTCTTT.

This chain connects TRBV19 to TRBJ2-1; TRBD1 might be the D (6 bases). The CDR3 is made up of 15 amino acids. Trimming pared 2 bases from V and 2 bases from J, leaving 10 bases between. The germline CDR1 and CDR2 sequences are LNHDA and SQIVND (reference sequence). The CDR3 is CASSISEGAYNEQFF. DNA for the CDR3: TGTGCCAGTAGTATATCAGAGGGGGCCTACAATGAGCAGTTCTTC.

CDR3 in DNA: TGTGCCTCTAGGTCGCAGGGACTATTCTATGGCTACACCTTC. Translated, it gives CASRSQGLFYGYTF. The rearrangement joins TRBV19 to TRBJ1-2; a possible D gene is TRBD1 (5 bases). V was trimmed by 11 bases and J by 4 bases, leaving 20 bases between them. Germline loops: CDR1 LNHDA, CDR2 SQIVND (reference sequence). The length of the CDR3 is 14 residues.

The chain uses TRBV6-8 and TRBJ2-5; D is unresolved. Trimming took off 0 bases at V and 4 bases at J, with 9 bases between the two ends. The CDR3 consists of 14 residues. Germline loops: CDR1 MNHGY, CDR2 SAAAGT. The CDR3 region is CASSYSAPGETQYF. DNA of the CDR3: TGTGCCAGCAGTTACTCGGCCCCGGGAGAGACCCAGTACTTC.

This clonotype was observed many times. Written as DNA, the CDR3 is TGTGCCAGCAGCTCCCGAAGGGATACGCAGTATTTT. Its protein product is CASSSRRDTQYF. V is TRBV7-9 and J is TRBJ2-3; no definite D call. This CDR3 region has 12 residues. The ends were cut back, 4 bases at V and 6 bases at J, with 8 bases in the middle. CDR1 and CDR2 from the germline V gene are SEHNR and FQNEAQ (reference sequence).

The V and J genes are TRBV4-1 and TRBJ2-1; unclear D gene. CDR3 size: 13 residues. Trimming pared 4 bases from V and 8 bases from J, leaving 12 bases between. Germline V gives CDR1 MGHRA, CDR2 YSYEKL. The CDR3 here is CASSPWPGDEQFF. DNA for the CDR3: TGCGCCAGCAGCCCCTGGCCAGGCGATGAGCAGTTCTTC.

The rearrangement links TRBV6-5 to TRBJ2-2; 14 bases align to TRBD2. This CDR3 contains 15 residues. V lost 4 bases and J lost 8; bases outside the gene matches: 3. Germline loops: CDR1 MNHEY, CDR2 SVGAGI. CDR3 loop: CASSFGLAGGGELFF. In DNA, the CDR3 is TGTGCCAGCAGTTTCGGACTAGCGGGGGGTGGGGAGCTGTTTTTT.

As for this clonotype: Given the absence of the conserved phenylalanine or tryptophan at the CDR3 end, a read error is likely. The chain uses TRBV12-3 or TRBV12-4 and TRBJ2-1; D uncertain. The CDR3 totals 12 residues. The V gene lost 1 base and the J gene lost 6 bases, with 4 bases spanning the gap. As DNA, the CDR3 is TGTGCCAGCAGTTTAGGGCGCAATGAGCAGTTCTAC. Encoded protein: CASSLGRNEQFY.

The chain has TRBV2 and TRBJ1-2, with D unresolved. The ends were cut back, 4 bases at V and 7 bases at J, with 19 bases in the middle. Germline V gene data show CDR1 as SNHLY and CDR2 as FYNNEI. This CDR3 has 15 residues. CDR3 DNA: TGTGCCAGCAGTGCCGGACGGAAATTGGTGGGTGGCTACACCTTC. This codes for CASSAGRKLVGGYTF.

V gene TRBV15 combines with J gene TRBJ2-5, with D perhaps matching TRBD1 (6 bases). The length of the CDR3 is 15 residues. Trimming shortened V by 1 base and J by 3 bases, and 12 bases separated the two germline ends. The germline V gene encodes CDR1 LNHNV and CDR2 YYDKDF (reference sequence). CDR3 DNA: TGTGCCACCAGCAGAGGCGCAGGGGTAAAAGAGACCCAGTACTTC. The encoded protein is CATSRGAGVKETQYF. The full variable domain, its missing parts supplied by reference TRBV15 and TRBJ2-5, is DAMVIQNPRYQVTQFGKPVTLSCSQTLNHNVMYWYQQKSSQAPKLLFHYYDKDFNNEADTPDNFQSRRPNTSFCFLDIRSPGLGDTAMYLCATSRGAGVKETQYFGPGTRLLVL.

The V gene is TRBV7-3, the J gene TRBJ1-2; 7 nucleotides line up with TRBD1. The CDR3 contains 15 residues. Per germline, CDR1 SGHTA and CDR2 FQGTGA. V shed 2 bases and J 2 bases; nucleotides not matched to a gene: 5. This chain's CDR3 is CASSLVPGGNYGYTF. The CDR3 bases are TGTGCCAGCAGCTTAGTCCCAGGGGGAAACTATGGCTACACCTTC.

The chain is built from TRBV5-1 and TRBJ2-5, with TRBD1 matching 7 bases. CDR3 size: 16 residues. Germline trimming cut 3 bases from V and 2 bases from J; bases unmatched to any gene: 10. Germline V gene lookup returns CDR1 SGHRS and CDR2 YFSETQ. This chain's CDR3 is CASSYRTGDLQETQYF. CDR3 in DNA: TGCGCCAGCAGCTATAGAACAGGGGATCTACAAGAGACCCAGTACTTC.